This record covers a single TCR beta chain. J lost 5 bases, V lost 0 bases, and 4 bases had no gene match. There are 14 residues in the CDR3. The germline gives CDR1 GTSNPN, CDR2 SVGIG (reference sequence). These data come from a study of blood T cell repertoires in COVID-19. As for the study in general: The origin of the acute and convalescent COVID-19 samples was the United States, Italy and Spain. Nucleic acid was either cDNA or gDNA, and it came from T cells, B-cell-depleted T cells, or PBMCs.

In the original workflow: Using reference gene primer amplification, nucleated cell counts were estimated. Data came from immunoSEQ multiplex PCR; TCRdb stores just in-frame clones and leaves some out. D and trimming come from the DNA, and the V and J calls and clone size come from that table. The sample has 55,000 to 75,000 clones, around nine tenths seen once. This sequence was found in a human donor with active COVID-19. The donor label of this sample is uncertain. Material: peripheral blood. The chain is built from TRBV30 and TRBJ2-5; 9 bases map to TRBD2. As DNA, the CDR3 is TGTGCCTGGAGTGTACTTGCGGGGGGGGAGACCCAGTACTTC. Translated, it gives CAWSVLAGGETQYF.